Reported below is one T cell receptor (beta chain). What it binds is not known. These data are taken from a study of PD-1 blockade in mismatch repair-deficient tumors. Study-level results: Tumor-resident clones, often undetectable pretreatment in blood, expanded then contracted after pembrolizumab.

V lost 3 bases, J lost 4 bases, and 1 base stayed unmatched. This CDR3 has 14 amino acids. Germline values: CDR1 LNHDA, CDR2 SQIVND (reference sequence). Profiled with immunoSEQ multiplex PCR; TCRdb holds only in-frame clones, not every one. This table holds about 38,000 clones, 79% found once. This rearrangement joins TRBV19 to TRBJ2-1; 9 nucleotides agree with TRBD2. The receptor was isolated from an adult with mismatch repair-deficient cancer. The specimen was peripheral blood, collected 4 weeks after starting pembrolizumab. The CDR3 region has the DNA TGTGCCAGTAGTATCCTAGCGGGATACAATGAGCAGTTCTTC. Its translation is CASSILAGYNEQFF.